The 18 T cell receptor beta chains below were found in one sample sequenced in a study of vaccination and CD4 T cells after COVID-19 (dated by TCRdb to the early 2020s). Library generation was performed with PCR. Instrument used: Illumina iSeq 100. DNA from cultured CD4+ T cells underwent TCR sequencing with the Oncomine TCR Beta short-read assay at the Johns Hopkins FTIC core. TCRdb reran the public reads through fastp at Q25 and MiXCR, keeping productive beta chains. When rows share a CDR3 protein, they turn into one entry using the most common DNA and genes. The table for this sample lists 15,000 to 20,000 distinct CDR3 sequences; 60% to 75% of them were counted only once. The ten largest clones take up about 10% of the sample. These receptors lack a known antigen. The sample's treatment or condition, from its label and the paper: 10-day PBMC culture with coronavirus spike peptide pools or control peptides (ViraFEST assay).

Input material: CD4+ T cells from blood, cultured in vitro. The receptor set was obtained from a human donor who had recovered from COVID-19.

This clonotype was detected only a few times. The chain has TRBV7-3 and TRBJ2-1; weak D call: TRBD1 (7 bases). The CDR3 totals 15 residues. Germline lookup yields CDR1 SGHTA and CDR2 FQGTGA. The ends were cut back, 7 bases at V and 3 bases at J, with 16 bases in the middle. CDR3 region: CASNGGGRDYNEQFF. CDR3 coding DNA: TGTGCCAGCAACGGAGGGGGCAGAGACTACAATGAGCAGTTCTTC.

CDR3 sequence reads: CASNQGARGELFF. CDR3 nucleotide sequence: TGCGCCAGCAATCAGGGTGCTCGAGGGGAGCTGTTTTTT. The V call is TRBV10-1, the J call TRBJ2-2; tentative D call: TRBD1 (5 bases). Trimming took 7 bases from V and 8 from J, leaving 14 bases between them. The germline V gene has CDR1 WNHNN and CDR2 SYGVQD (reference sequence). The CDR3 contains 13 residues.

This chain joins TRBV7-4 and TRBJ2-7; D perhaps matches TRBD2 (6 bases). The CDR3 spans 15 residues. From germline, CDR1 is SGHVT and CDR2 SQSDAQ. Deletions cut 5 bases from V and 9 bases from J, with 23 bases between. The CDR3 DNA reads as TGTGCCAGCAGCGTAGATCCGGGAGAGGCCCGGGGGCAGTACTTC. Amino acids: CASSVDPGEARGQYF. Supplemented by reference TRBV7-4 and TRBJ2-7, the full variable domain reads GAGVSQSPRYKVAKRGRDVALRCDSISGHVTLYWYRQTLGQGSEVLTYSQSDAQRDKSGRPSGRFSAERPERSVSTLKIQRTEQGDSAVYLCASSVDPGEARGQYFGPGTRLTVT.

DNA for the CDR3: TGCGCCAGCAGCTTGGAGGGACAGGGATCCGGGGCCAACGTCCTGACTTTC. This sequence encodes CASSLEGQGSGANVLTF. The chain is built from TRBV5-1 and TRBJ2-6, with 9 bases identical to TRBD1. The trim removed 0 bases at V and 4 bases at J, leaving 5 bases unmatched. The CDR3 runs 17 residues. Germline values: CDR1 SGHRS, CDR2 YFSETQ.

This clonotype was observed a few times. This sequence joins TRBV21-1 and TRBJ2-2; the table's D call TRBD2 went unverified against the DNA. TRBV21-1 is a pseudogene. The CDR3 runs to 17 residues. The CDR3 sequence is CASSSGLAGGPGGELFF. The CDR3 DNA sequence: TGTGCCAGCAGCTCAGGACTAGCGGGAGGTCCGGGCGGGGAGCTGTTTTTT.

The V and J genes are TRBV6-1 and TRBJ1-2; D uncertain. V gave up 4 bases and J gave up 12 bases, with 12 bases separating them. The CDR3 runs 11 residues. Germline CDR1 and CDR2: MNHNS and SASEGT. CDR3: CASSGRRFDTF. The CDR3 DNA sequence: TGTGCCAGCAGTGGACGAAGGTTCGACACCTTC.

This clonotype appeared a few times. The rearrangement links TRBV11-3 to TRBJ2-4, with 14 bases fitting TRBD2. CDR1 is SGHNT, CDR2 YENEEA, per germline. Trimming took 5 bases from V and 8 from J; bases not matched to a gene: 8. The CDR3 length is 16 residues. CDR3 region: CASSPGLAGGVDIQYF. The CDR3 nucleotides are TGTGCCAGCAGCCCAGGACTAGCGGGAGGAGTGGACATTCAGTACTTC.

The chain couples TRBV20-1 to TRBJ2-7; D is possibly TRBD1 (7 bases). Germline CDR1 DFQATT, CDR2 SNEGSKA (reference sequence). Trimming took 2 bases from V and 0 from J, leaving 11 bases between them. The CDR3 consists of 14 residues. CDR3 nucleotide sequence: TGCAGTGCTAGATCAGGGGGAGGCTCCTACGAGCAGTACTTC. This encodes CSARSGGGSYEQYF.

The V and J genes are TRBV6-2 or TRBV6-3 and TRBJ1-2; TRBD1 matches 10 bases. The CDR3 loop spans 15 amino acids. Germline V gene sequence: CDR1 MNHEY, CDR2 SVGEGT. V gave up 5 bases and J gave up 6 bases; unmatched junction bases: 9. Here the CDR3 DNA reads TGTGCCAGCAGTCGACCGGGACAGGGGTATCATGGCTACACCTTC. It is translated as CASSRPGQGYHGYTF.

V is TRBV10-3 and J is TRBJ2-2; weak D call: TRBD1 (6 bases). Germline V gives CDR1 ENHRY, CDR2 SYGVKD. This CDR3 spans 15 amino acids. The chain's CDR3 is CATSPGQTNTGELFF. CDR3 in DNA: TGTGCGACCAGTCCGGGACAAACGAACACCGGGGAGCTGTTTTTT.

This clonotype has a handful of counts. J is TRBJ1-1 and V is TRBV20-1; no reliable D call. The germline CDR1 and CDR2 sequences are DFQATT and SNEGSKA (reference sequence). Trimming pared 6 bases from V and 9 bases from J, leaving 14 bases between. The CDR3 contains 11 residues. The chain's CDR3 is CSAHEGPQAFF. The CDR3 region has the DNA TGCAGTGCGCACGAGGGCCCCCAAGCTTTCTTT.

This clonotype has just a few counts. The J gene is TRBJ1-5, the V gene TRBV27; tentatively, D is TRBD1 (6 bases). V was cut by 5 bases and J by 5 bases, with 16 bases left in between. Germline values: CDR1 MNHEY, CDR2 SMNVEV (reference sequence). The CDR3 consists of 15 residues. CDR3 region: CASSPLGGGDQPQHF. The CDR3 DNA is TGTGCCAGCAGTCCCCTGGGGGGGGGCGATCAGCCCCAGCATTTT.

As DNA, the CDR3 is TGCAGTGCTAGAGAACGAGGGTTTAACACGAGCTACACCTTC. Amino acids: CSARERGFNTSYTF. The rearrangement uses TRBV20-1 and TRBJ1-2; D not resolved. The CDR3 runs to 14 residues. Trimming left V 0 bases short and J 9 bases short, with 17 bases between. In germline, CDR1 is DFQATT, CDR2 SNEGSKA (reference sequence).

In this sample, this clonotype turned up a few times. This chain joins TRBV5-4 and TRBJ2-2, with D unclear. Per germline, CDR1 SGHNT and CDR2 YYREEE (reference sequence). Between the trimmed V and J ends, which lost 5 bases and 3 bases, there was a span of 8 bases. The CDR3 extends over 13 amino acids. CDR3 nucleotide sequence: TGTGCCAGCAGACTTGATTACACCGGGGAGCTGTTTTTT. The encoded protein is CASRLDYTGELFF.

The chain combines TRBV20-1 with TRBJ2-2; 8 positions agree with TRBD2. The CDR3 has 13 residues. The germline V gene encodes CDR1 DFQATT and CDR2 SNEGSKA (reference sequence). V lost 3 bases and J lost 4; bases outside the gene matches: 1. The CDR3 nucleotides read TGCAGTGCTAGCGGGGGGGTCACCGGGGAGCTGTTTTTT. Translating gives CSASGGVTGELFF.

The chain recombines TRBV30 with TRBJ1-1, with 7 positions matching TRBD1. This CDR3 has 14 amino acids. Per the germline V gene, CDR1 is GTSNPN and CDR2 is SVGIG (reference sequence). The V segment lost 0 bases and the J segment 2 bases; nucleotides outside the gene matches: 3. The CDR3 is CAWSVGTANTEAFF. The CDR3 region has the DNA TGTGCCTGGAGTGTAGGGACAGCTAACACTGAAGCTTTCTTT.

The chain couples TRBV6-1 to TRBJ1-3; D unresolved. Trimming pared 7 bases from V and 0 bases from J, leaving 16 bases between. Germline CDR1 reads MNHNS; CDR2 reads SASEGT. The CDR3 has 16 amino acids. CDR3: CASTPTPGSSGNTIYF. Written as DNA, the CDR3 is TGTGCCAGCACCCCAACTCCGGGGTCCTCTGGAAACACCATATATTTT.

The V call is TRBV7-9, the J call TRBJ1-2; 10 bases agree with TRBD1. Germline assignment: CDR1 SEHNR and CDR2 FQNEAQ (reference sequence). The CDR3 covers 15 residues. The junction had 11 bases not matched to a gene; V was cut back by 5 bases and J by 8 bases. The CDR3 region has the DNA TGTGCCAGCAGCCCTGCGAGACAGGGGGCGGAGGGCTACACCTTC. It encodes CASSPARQGAEGYTF.